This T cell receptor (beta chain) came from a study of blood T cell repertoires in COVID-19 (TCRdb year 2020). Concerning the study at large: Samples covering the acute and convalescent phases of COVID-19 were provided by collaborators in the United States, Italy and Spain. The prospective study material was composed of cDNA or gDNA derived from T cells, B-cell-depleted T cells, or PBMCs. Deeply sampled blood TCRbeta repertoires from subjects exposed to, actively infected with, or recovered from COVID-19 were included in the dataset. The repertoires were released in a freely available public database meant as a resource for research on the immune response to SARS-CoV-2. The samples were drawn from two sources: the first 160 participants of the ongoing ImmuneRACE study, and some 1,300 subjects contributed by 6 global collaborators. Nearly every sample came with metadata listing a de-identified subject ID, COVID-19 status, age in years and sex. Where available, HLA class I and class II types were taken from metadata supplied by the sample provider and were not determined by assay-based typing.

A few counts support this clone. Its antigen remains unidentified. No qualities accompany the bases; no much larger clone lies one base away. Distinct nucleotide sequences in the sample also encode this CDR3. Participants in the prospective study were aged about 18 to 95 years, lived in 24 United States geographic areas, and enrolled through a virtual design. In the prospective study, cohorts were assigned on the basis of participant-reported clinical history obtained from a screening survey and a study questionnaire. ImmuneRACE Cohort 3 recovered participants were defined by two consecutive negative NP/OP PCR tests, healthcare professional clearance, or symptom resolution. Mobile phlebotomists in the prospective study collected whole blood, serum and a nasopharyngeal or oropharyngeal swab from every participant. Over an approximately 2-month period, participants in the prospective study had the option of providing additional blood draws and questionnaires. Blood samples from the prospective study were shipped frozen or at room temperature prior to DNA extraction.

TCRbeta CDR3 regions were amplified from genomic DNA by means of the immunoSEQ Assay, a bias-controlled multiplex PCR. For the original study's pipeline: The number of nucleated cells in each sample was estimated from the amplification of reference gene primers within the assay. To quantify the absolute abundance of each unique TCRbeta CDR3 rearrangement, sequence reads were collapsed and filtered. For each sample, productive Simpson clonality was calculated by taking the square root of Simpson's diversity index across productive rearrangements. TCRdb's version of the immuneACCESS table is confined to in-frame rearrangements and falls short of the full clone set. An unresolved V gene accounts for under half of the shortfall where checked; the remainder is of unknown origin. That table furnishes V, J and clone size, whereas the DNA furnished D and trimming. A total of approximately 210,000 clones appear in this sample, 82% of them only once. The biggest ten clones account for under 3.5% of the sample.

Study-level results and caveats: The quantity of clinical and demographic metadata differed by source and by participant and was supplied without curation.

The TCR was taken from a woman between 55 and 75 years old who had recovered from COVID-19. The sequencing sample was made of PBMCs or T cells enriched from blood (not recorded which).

Here is the DNA: TGTGCCAGCAGCTTAGATCGAGATCAGCCCCAGCATTTT. This yields the protein CASSLDRDQPQHF. The sequence joins TRBV11-2 to TRBJ1-5; there is no confident call for the D gene. The germline V gene specifies SGHAT as CDR1 and FQNNGV as CDR2. The CDR3 has 13 amino acids, counting the end cysteine and phenylalanine. Only CDR3 DNA remains: 39 bases, in frame from the first base. The trim is 0 bases for V and 5 bases for J, with a gap of 5 bases between the germline ends.